The 7 T cell receptor beta chains below come from one sample, sequenced in a study of T cell responses to AZD1222 COVID-19 vaccine. Generated by immunoSEQ multiplex PCR, the TCRdb table keeps only in-frame clones and is missing some. Found here are approximately 70,000 clones, around 88% of them singletons; the top ten hold more than 8.5%. Sequenced here: peripheral blood, sampled 28 days after the second dose of the MenACWY control vaccine. These receptors were collected from an adult who received the MenACWY meningococcal vaccine as a control.

The chain uses TRBV28 and TRBJ2-5, with 12 bases aligning to TRBD1. Trimming took 5 bases from V and 5 from J; bases not matched to a gene: 9. CDR1 and CDR2 (germline): MDHEN, SYDVKM. The CDR3 runs 16 residues. CDR3 DNA: TGTGCCAGCAGTACGCCGGGACAGGGGGCCGGGGAGACCCAGTACTTC. Amino acid sequence: CASSTPGQGAGETQYF.

The genes are TRBV7-9 and TRBJ1-4; TRBD1 aligns across 9 bases. The CDR3 runs to 16 residues. With V trimmed by 7 bases and J by 5 bases, 11 bases remained unmatched. The germline gives CDR1 SEHNR, CDR2 FQNEAQ (reference sequence). This chain's CDR3 is CASTTEVGQGNEKLFF. The CDR3 DNA is TGTGCCAGCACCACAGAGGTCGGACAGGGGAATGAAAAACTGTTTTTT.

This clone has only one observation. This chain uses TRBV28 with TRBJ2-7; tentatively, D is TRBD2 (6 bases). Germline CDR1 MDHEN, CDR2 SYDVKM. V dropped 6 bases and J dropped 2 bases, with 17 bases sitting between them. The CDR3 has 15 amino acids. The CDR3 DNA sequence: TGTGCCAGCAGAGGCTCGGGTCGGAGGGCCTACGAGCAGTACTTC. It translates to CASRGSGRRAYEQYF.

The J gene is TRBJ2-2, the V gene TRBV4-3, with D unresolved. V shed 0 bases and J shed 6 bases, with 11 bases lying between them. Germline-derived CDR1 and CDR2 are LGHNA and YSLEER. The CDR3 length is 15 residues. CDR3: CASSQDLSVPGELFF. The CDR3 nucleotides are TGCGCCAGCAGCCAAGATCTGAGTGTCCCCGGGGAGCTGTTTTTT.

The rearrangement links TRBV19 to TRBJ1-5; no clear D gene. The CDR3 sequence is 12 residues long. Germline-derived CDR1 and CDR2 are LNHDA and SQIVND (reference sequence). Trimming shortened V by 6 bases and J by 0 bases, and 3 bases separated the two germline ends. This CDR3 reads CASSNSNQPQHF. DNA of the CDR3: TGTGCCAGTAGCAATAGCAATCAGCCCCAGCATTTT.

The rearrangement uses TRBV15 and TRBJ2-2; D gene ambiguous. CDR1 is LNHNV and CDR2 is YYDKDF in the germline V gene (reference sequence). The CDR3 sequence is 13 residues long. The V and J ends lost 0 bases and 5 bases respectively, with 4 bases between them. CDR3 bases: TGTGCCACCAGCAGAGAAACAACCGGGGAGCTGTTTTTT. Protein product: CATSRETTGELFF.

The rearrangement uses TRBV5-4 and TRBJ2-3; 16 nucleotides line up with TRBD2. The CDR3 runs 18 residues. Trimming at V came to 4 bases and at J to 0 bases, leaving 5 bases not matched to a gene. Germline-derived CDR1 and CDR2 are SGHNT and YYREEE (reference sequence). The CDR3 is CASSLGTSGGASTDTQYF. The CDR3 bases are TGTGCCAGCAGCCTGGGGACTAGCGGGGGGGCAAGCACAGATACGCAGTATTTT.